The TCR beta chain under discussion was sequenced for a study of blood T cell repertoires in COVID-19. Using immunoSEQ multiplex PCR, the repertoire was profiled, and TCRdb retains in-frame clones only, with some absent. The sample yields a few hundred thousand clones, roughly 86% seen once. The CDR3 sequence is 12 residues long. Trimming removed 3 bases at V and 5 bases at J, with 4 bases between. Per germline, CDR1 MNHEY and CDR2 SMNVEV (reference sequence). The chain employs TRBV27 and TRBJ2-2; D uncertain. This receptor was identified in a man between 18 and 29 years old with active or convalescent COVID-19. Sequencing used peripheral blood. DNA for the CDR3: TGTGCCAGCAGTTTTATGACCGGGGAGCTGTTTTTT. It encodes CASSFMTGELFF.